This entry lists 3 T cell receptor beta chains sequenced from one sample in a study of control samples from healthy donors and cancer patients. Repertoires were generated with immunoSEQ multiplex PCR, while TCRdb's copy carries only in-frame clones and drops some. The table has roughly 130,000 clones, 70% to 90% seen once. Input material: blood. The receptors originated from a man in his forties or fifties in good health.

The CDR3 bases are TGTGCCAGCAGTTTGGATTGGGAGACCCAGTACTTC. It yields the protein CASSLDWETQYF. The chain carries TRBV12-3 or TRBV12-4 and TRBJ2-5, with D uncertain. V was clipped by 3 bases and J by 5 bases, with 7 bases between them. The length of the CDR3 is 12 residues.

This clone was detected only a few times. V gene TRBV5-1 combines with J gene TRBJ2-5; D call uncertain. The V end lost 4 bases, the J end lost 4 bases, and 11 bases lay between the germline ends. CDR1 and CDR2 (germline): SGHRS, YFSETQ. The CDR3 is 13 amino acids. The CDR3 sequence: CASSVDVPETQYF. For the CDR3, the DNA is TGCGCCAGCAGCGTGGACGTCCCAGAGACCCAGTACTTC.

For the CDR3, the DNA is TGTGCCAGCAGTTACTCTTGGAGTCGAAAAGAGACCCAGTACTTC. Residues: CASSYSWSRKETQYF. The rearrangement joins TRBV6-5 to TRBJ2-5; D call uncertain. CDR3 size: 15 residues. Per germline, CDR1 MNHEY and CDR2 SVGAGI. V was shortened by 0 bases and J by 3 bases, with 11 bases between the two germline ends.